The 9 T cell receptor beta chains given below trace back to one sample, sequenced in a study of shared clonotypes between healthy human individuals. Here immunoSEQ multiplex PCR was the method, and the copy in TCRdb shows in-frame clones only, minus some. The table has roughly 2 million clones, roughly 95% seen once. The source material was naive CD4+ T cells sorted from blood. The subset denotes: CD45RA+ positively selected. These receptors originate from a man younger than 30 in good health.

V gene TRBV6-1 combines with J gene TRBJ2-5; 10 bases align to TRBD1. The germline gives CDR1 MNHNS, CDR2 SASEGT. With 4 bases clipped from V and 4 bases from J, the junction kept 6 bases outside the gene matches. This CDR3 is built from 15 residues. The CDR3 loop reads CASSGGDRGAETQYF. For the CDR3, the DNA is TGTGCCAGCAGTGGAGGGGACAGGGGTGCAGAGACCCAGTACTTC.

Notes on this clone: One junction end disagrees with the germline gene, perhaps due to a read error. The DNA for the CDR3 is TGTGCCAGCAGTTACCTGACAGGGGTGTACGGGCAGTACTTC. It encodes CASSYLTGVYGQYF. The J gene is TRBJ2-7, the V gene TRBV6-5, with 8 bases lining up with TRBD1. Germline-derived CDR1 and CDR2 are MNHEY and SVGAGI. The CDR3 consists of 14 residues.

The V and J genes are TRBV6-1 and TRBJ1-1; TRBD1 aligns across 7 bases. Germline loops: CDR1 MNHNS, CDR2 SASEGT. The CDR3 contains 14 residues. Losses at the gene ends were 0 bases for V and 5 bases for J; bases not matched to a gene: 3. DNA for the CDR3: TGTGCCAGCAGTGAAGCAGGGGGCACTACTGAAGCTTTCTTT. Protein product: CASSEAGGTTEAFF.

The chain carries TRBV5-1 and TRBJ1-1; D remains ambiguous. CDR3 length: 16 amino acids. Trimming removed 3 bases at V and 1 base at J, with 16 bases between. Germline V gene lookup returns CDR1 SGHRS and CDR2 YFSETQ. The CDR3 reads CASSYSGVISNTEAFF. The CDR3 DNA follows: TGCGCCAGCAGCTACTCCGGAGTAATTTCGAACACTGAAGCTTTCTTT.

The gene calls are TRBV7-2 and TRBJ2-7; 7 positions agree with TRBD2. The junction had 6 bases not matched to a gene; V was cut back by 6 bases and J by 4 bases. CDR1 SGHTA and CDR2 FQGNSA come from the germline V gene. The CDR3 covers 13 residues. The CDR3 here is CASRIAGLYEQYF. The DNA of the CDR3 is TGTGCCAGCAGAATAGCGGGTTTGTACGAGCAGTACTTC.

This chain uses TRBV4-3 with TRBJ2-3; maybe TRBD2 (5 bases). This CDR3 region has 16 residues. V was shortened by 4 bases and J by 6 bases, with 20 bases between the two germline ends. Germline V CDR1 and CDR2: LGHNA, YSLEER. The CDR3 DNA follows: TGCGCCAGCAGCCGAACTCTTGGGAATAGCGCGGATACGCAGTATTTT. It yields the protein CASSRTLGNSADTQYF.

Regarding this clone: The same CDR3 is also encoded by other DNA sequences in this sample. The chain couples TRBV7-2 to TRBJ1-6, with D unresolved. The ends were cut back, 1 base at V and 3 bases at J, with 7 bases in the middle. The V gene's germline CDR1 is SGHTA and CDR2 FQGNSA. The CDR3 covers 15 residues. The CDR3 is CASSLVPGYNSPLHF. The DNA for the CDR3 is TGTGCCAGCAGCTTAGTACCCGGCTATAATTCACCCCTCCACTTT.

This clone showed up just once. Other DNA sequences in the same sample also yield this CDR3. The CDR3 loop reads CASSLSGRQETQYF. CDR3 bases: TGTGCCAGCAGTTTATCGGGCCGGCAAGAGACCCAGTACTTC. The chain employs TRBV27 and TRBJ2-5; no firm D call. Germline loops: CDR1 MNHEY, CDR2 SMNVEV (reference sequence). This CDR3 is built from 14 residues. Between the trimmed V and J ends, which lost 0 bases and 2 bases, there was a span of 7 bases.

This chain links TRBV14 with TRBJ2-7; D remains unclear. The length of the CDR3 is 11 residues. The germline V gene encodes CDR1 SGHDN and CDR2 FVKESK. V lost 3 bases, J lost 3 bases, and 3 bases lay in between. CDR3 sequence (DNA): TGTGCCAGCAGCCATGGCTACGAGCAGTACTTC. Residues: CASSHGYEQYF.